This T cell receptor beta chain was found in a study of OX40 agonist ivuxolimab in advanced cancers. About the research overall: Males comprised roughly four fifths of the group, whose mean age was approximately 61 years (range about 20 to 79). Previous treatment with anti-PD-1, anti-PD-L1 or anti-CTLA-4 therapy was allowed; 40% had received some. Findings of the study overall: Average numbers of expanded clones were greater in CD8+ T cells than in CD4+.

Remarks on this clone: Its target is not known.

Sequenced by immunoSEQ multiplex PCR; TCRdb stores in-frame clones only, minus some. The repertoire holds 15,000 to 16,000 clones, with 81% as singletons. V dropped 7 bases and J dropped 3 bases, with 15 bases sitting between them. CDR1 and CDR2 from the germline V gene are MNHNS and SASEGT. The CDR3 is 14 residues long. The J gene is TRBJ1-2, the V gene TRBV6-1, with D perhaps TRBD1 (5 bases). This clonotype originated in an adult with an advanced solid tumor such as melanoma, head and neck, liver or kidney cancer. The sample was CD4+ or CD8+ T cells sorted from blood, taken in a trial of the OX40 agonist ivuxolimab. CDR3 region: CASNERGRDYGYTF. CDR3 DNA: TGTGCCAGCAACGAACGGGGCAGGGACTATGGCTACACCTTC.